One and the same sample provided the 20 T cell receptor beta chains below, sequenced in a study of CD8 T cells in ankylosing spondylitis. Using its own MiXCR run on the 5' RACE reads, TCRdb lists one record per CDR3 protein. The table records 200,000 to 250,000 distinct CDR3 sequences, about 30% of them present only once. Sequenced material: blood, either unsorted or a sorted T cell fraction (not recorded which). Receptors originate from a male donor with ankylosing spondylitis or in good health (not recorded which).

This rearrangement joins TRBV20-1 to TRBJ2-7, with 8 bases lining up with TRBD2. The CDR3 is 15 amino acids. Germline CDR1 reads DFQATT; CDR2 reads SNEGSKA (reference sequence). The V segment lost 0 bases and the J segment 2 bases; nucleotides outside the gene matches: 6. CDR3 DNA: TGCAGTGCTAGAGATCTCGGCGGGGGGCCCTACGAGCAGTACTTC. Amino acid sequence: CSARDLGGGPYEQYF.

This chain uses TRBV20-1 with TRBJ2-3; 9 bases fit TRBD2. J lost 0 bases, V lost 2 bases, and 9 bases had no gene match. Per the germline V gene, CDR1 is DFQATT and CDR2 is SNEGSKA (reference sequence). The CDR3 has 17 residues. The CDR3 spells CSARLIGTSPSTDTQYF. The CDR3 DNA sequence: TGCAGTGCTAGATTAATTGGGACTAGCCCTAGCACAGATACGCAGTATTTT.

The chain carries TRBV27 and TRBJ2-1, with a possible D match to TRBD1 (6 bases). Per the germline V gene, CDR1 is MNHEY and CDR2 is SMNVEV (reference sequence). The CDR3 is made up of 13 amino acids. V gave up 4 bases and J gave up 4 bases, with 8 bases separating them. CDR3 loop: CASSWTAYNEQFF. CDR3 DNA: TGTGCCAGCAGTTGGACAGCGTACAATGAGCAGTTCTTC.

This clonotype was detected only a few times. The chain carries TRBV5-5 and TRBJ2-7, with 8 bases that match TRBD1. After removal of 2 bases from V and 2 bases from J, the junction contained 6 bases not matched to a gene. Per the germline V gene, CDR1 is SGHKS and CDR2 is YYEKEE (reference sequence). The CDR3 has 15 residues. The CDR3 reads CASSLIRQGTYEQYF. The DNA of the CDR3 is TGTGCCAGCAGCTTAATCCGACAGGGGACCTACGAGCAGTACTTC. Looking up the rest from reference TRBV5-5 and TRBJ2-7 gives the full variable domain: DAGVTQSPTHLIKTRGQQVTLRCSPISGHKSVSWYQQVLGQGPQFIFQYYEKEERGRGNFPDRFSARQFPNYSSELNVNALLLGDSALYLCASSLIRQGTYEQYFGPGTRLTVT.

This clonotype was counted at least ten times. The CDR3 region is CSADRGTGAGEKLFF. For the CDR3, the DNA is TGCAGTGCTGATAGAGGGACAGGGGCTGGTGAAAAACTGTTTTTT. The chain uses TRBV20-1 and TRBJ1-4, with 10 bases aligning to TRBD1. Germline V gene lookup returns CDR1 DFQATT and CDR2 SNEGSKA (reference sequence). CDR3 size: 15 residues. V dropped 5 bases and J dropped 7; count of bases not matched to a gene: 10.

The chain combines TRBV10-3 with TRBJ2-5, with 8 bases matching TRBD1. Germline V CDR1 and CDR2: ENHRY, SYGVKD. V dropped 8 bases and J dropped 4; count of bases not matched to a gene: 9. This CDR3 region has 14 residues. The CDR3 here is CAIGPPGQVETQYF. The CDR3 DNA reads as TGTGCCATCGGCCCCCCGGGACAGGTAGAGACCCAGTACTTC.

CDR3 sequence reads: CASSLGLGGTQYF. The CDR3 DNA sequence: TGTGCCAGCAGCCTGGGACTAGGAGGGACCCAGTACTTC. The genes are TRBV6-6 and TRBJ2-5; TRBD2 matches at 8 bases. Germline V lookup: CDR1 MNHNY, CDR2 SVGAGI (reference sequence). The CDR3 is 13 residues long. Losses at the gene ends were 6 bases for V and 7 bases for J; bases not matched to a gene: 7.

The genes are TRBV7-2 and TRBJ2-3; 8 positions agree with TRBD1. CDR1 and CDR2 (germline): SGHTA, FQGNSA. The CDR3 consists of 14 residues. Germline trimming cut 5 bases from V and 0 bases from J; bases unmatched to any gene: 1. The chain's CDR3 is CASSQGASTDTQYF. The CDR3 region has the DNA TGTGCCAGCAGCCAGGGGGCTAGCACAGATACGCAGTATTTT.

This clonotype was recorded a few times. The gene calls are TRBV25-1 and TRBJ2-5; 8 bases align to TRBD1. The germline gives CDR1 MGHDK, CDR2 SYGVNS. J was trimmed by 5 bases and V by 4 bases; bases with no gene match: 15. This CDR3 contains 17 residues. CDR3 sequence reads: CASSGGLRAGGAETQYF. The CDR3, as DNA: TGTGCCAGCAGTGGAGGTTTGAGGGCAGGGGGCGCGGAGACCCAGTACTTC.

About this clonotype itself: The conserved phenylalanine or tryptophan normally closing the CDR3 is absent here, so this likely arose from a read error. No DNA is shown, since the ends of the CDR3 on it are uncertain; the CDR3 is the one TCRdb lists. The chain carries TRBV3-1 and TRBJ1-4; the table's TRBD1 call for D was not verified on the DNA. The CDR3 adds up to 9 amino acids, both ends counted. CDR1 and CDR2 from the germline V gene are LGHDT and YNNKEL (reference sequence). CDR3 loop: CASSDGQYG.

The V gene is TRBV7-6, the J gene TRBJ2-7; perhaps TRBD2 as D (6 bases). This CDR3 is built from 13 residues. Germline loops: CDR1 SGHVS, CDR2 FNYEAQ. V gave up 6 bases and J gave up 3 bases, with 12 bases separating them. The CDR3 nucleotides read TGTGCCAGCAGAGAGGCCGGGGGCTACGAGCAGTACTTC. This encodes CASREAGGYEQYF.

This chain connects TRBV6-5 to TRBJ2-1; TRBD2 aligns across 10 bases. Losses at the gene ends were 4 bases for V and 7 bases for J; bases not matched to a gene: 10. The length of the CDR3 is 16 residues. Germline values: CDR1 MNHEY, CDR2 SVGAGI. The CDR3 DNA is TGTGCCAGCAGTTCCGCCCTAGCGGGGGAAGATAATGAGCAGTTCTTC. It yields the protein CASSSALAGEDNEQFF.

This clonotype occurred a few times. The chain carries TRBV4-1 and TRBJ2-3; perhaps TRBD2 as D (7 bases). The germline V and J ends were trimmed by 2 bases and 3 bases, with 15 bases remaining between them. Germline-derived CDR1 and CDR2 are MGHRA and YSYEKL. The CDR3 runs to 16 residues. For the CDR3, the DNA is TGCGCCAGCAGCCAAATGGGGGGGGCACGAACAGATACGCAGTATTTT. This translates into CASSQMGGARTDTQYF.

This chain uses TRBV12-3 or TRBV12-4 with TRBJ2-3; 11 bases are a match to TRBD2. The trim removed 5 bases at V and 2 bases at J, leaving 9 bases unmatched. The CDR3 is 17 amino acids. The CDR3 region is CASSTGTSGDLTDTQYF. CDR3 nucleotides: TGTGCCAGCAGTACAGGGACTAGCGGAGACCTCACAGATACGCAGTATTTT.

The chain has TRBV29-1 and TRBJ1-1; D remains ambiguous. The CDR3 consists of 10 residues. The V end lost 7 bases, the J end lost 1 base, and 4 bases lay between the germline ends. Germline CDR1 and CDR2: SQVTM and ANQGSEA. The CDR3 region is CSGANTEAFF. CDR3 bases: TGCAGCGGGGCGAACACTGAAGCTTTCTTT.

V usage is TRBV12-3 or TRBV12-4 and J usage is TRBJ2-1, with D perhaps matching TRBD1 (6 bases). The CDR3 is made up of 16 amino acids. V lost 6 bases and J 4 bases, leaving 19 bases between the germline ends. In DNA form, the CDR3 reads TGTGCCAGCAGCCCCCCCGCTAGCAGGGGTTACAATGAGCAGTTCTTC. Protein product: CASSPPASRGYNEQFF.

The CDR3 coding sequence is TGTGCCAGCAGTTCCTTAGCGGGGGGCACAGATACGCAGTATTTT. Its protein product is CASSSLAGGTDTQYF. The V and J genes are TRBV27 and TRBJ2-3; the match to TRBD2 covers 9 bases. The ends lost 4 bases at V and 1 base at J; junction bases unmatched: 3. The germline V gene encodes CDR1 MNHEY and CDR2 SMNVEV (reference sequence). The CDR3 extends over 15 amino acids.

This clonotype was detected only a few times. This sequence joins TRBV29-1 and TRBJ1-4, with a possible D match to TRBD1 (6 bases). Germline V gene lookup returns CDR1 SQVTM and CDR2 ANQGSEA. The CDR3 extends over 16 amino acids. Trimming cost V 4 bases and J 3 bases, with 18 bases left between them. The CDR3 protein is CSVVETGGPPNEKLFF. CDR3 DNA sequence: TGCAGCGTTGTTGAGACAGGCGGACCTCCTAATGAAAAACTGTTTTTT.

The V gene is TRBV12-3 or TRBV12-4, the J gene TRBJ1-5; D remains unclear. The germline V and J ends were trimmed by 1 base and 8 bases, with 9 bases remaining between them. There are 13 residues in the CDR3. The CDR3 DNA reads as TGTGCCAGCAGTTTAGGGGCGACGGAGCCCCAGCATTTT. Translating gives CASSLGATEPQHF.

The chain uses TRBV6-5 and TRBJ2-1, with D maybe TRBD1 (5 bases). The CDR3 is 14 residues long. V lost 2 bases and J 3 bases, leaving 8 bases between the germline ends. Germline-derived CDR1 and CDR2 are MNHEY and SVGAGI. CDR3 bases: TGTGCCAGCAGTTACCACGACAGCTACAATGAGCAGTTCTTC. Translation: CASSYHDSYNEQFF.